One and the same sample provided the 13 T cell receptor beta chains below, sequenced in a study of blood T cell repertoires in COVID-19. Profiling relied on immunoSEQ multiplex PCR, and the TCRdb table lists in-frame clones only, not all of them. The sample comprises about 370,000 clones, more than 70% of which are singletons, and approximately 3% rests with the top ten. Sample: peripheral blood. The receptors were gathered from a woman under 40 with COVID-19, enrolled during active disease.

V and J are TRBV5-6 and TRBJ2-7; possible D gene TRBD1, 5 bases. Deletions cut 4 bases from V and 2 bases from J, with 13 bases between. The CDR3 runs 14 residues. CDR1 is SGHDT, CDR2 YYEEEE, per germline. As DNA, the CDR3 is TGTGCCAGCAGCACCCGTTTAGGGGCCTACGAGCAGTACGTC. Protein: CASSTRLGAYEQYV.

The chain uses TRBV5-6 and TRBJ2-1; 8 nucleotides match TRBD1. With V trimmed by 3 bases and J by 3 bases, 5 bases remained unmatched. This CDR3 region has 15 residues. From germline, CDR1 is SGHDT and CDR2 YYEEEE. CDR3 protein: CASSWDRIRYNEQFF. In DNA form, the CDR3 reads TGTGCCAGCAGCTGGGACAGGATCCGCTACAATGAGCAGTTCTTC.

J is TRBJ1-2 and V is TRBV4-1; D may be TRBD1 (6 bases). Germline CDR1 and CDR2: MGHRA and YSYEKL. The CDR3 contains 14 residues. With 4 bases removed from V and 6 bases from J, the gap between germline ends came to 15 bases. Here the CDR3 reads CASSRQGLKDGYTF. In DNA, the CDR3 is TGCGCCAGCAGCCGTCAGGGGCTTAAGGATGGCTACACCTTC.

The chain combines TRBV4-3 with TRBJ2-1, with D possibly TRBD1 on 6 matching bases. There are 15 residues in the CDR3. CDR1 and CDR2 from the germline V gene are LGHNA and YSLEER. Trimming left V 2 bases short and J 3 bases short, with 11 bases between. CDR3 nucleotides: TGCGCCAGCAGCCAACCGGGACACCTCTACAATGAGCAGTTCTTC. Translating it yields CASSQPGHLYNEQFF.

The V call is TRBV6-6, the J call TRBJ2-5; 8 bases are shared with TRBD2. V trimming: 2 bases; J trimming: 5 bases; junction bases outside the gene matches: 4. CDR3 length equals 14 residues. Germline V lookup: CDR1 MNHNY, CDR2 SVGAGI (reference sequence). CDR3 protein: CASSYRGGMETQYF. The DNA of the CDR3 is TGTGCCAGCAGTTACCGGGGGGGGATGGAGACCCAGTACTTC.

The chain combines TRBV24-1 with TRBJ2-2, with TRBD2 matching 7 bases. The CDR3 contains 15 residues. Germline V gene data show CDR1 as KGHDR and CDR2 as SFDVKD. J lost 2 bases, V lost 5 bases, and 4 bases had no gene match. CDR3 sequence: CATSGRDYNTGELFF. Written as DNA, the CDR3 is TGTGCCACCAGTGGCAGGGACTACAACACCGGGGAGCTGTTTTTT.

A few counts support this clone. This chain uses TRBV11-2 with TRBJ2-1, with D maybe TRBD1 (6 bases). V was pared by 8 bases and J by 4 bases, with 18 bases between. The CDR3 is 15 amino acids. The germline V gene encodes CDR1 SGHAT and CDR2 FQNNGV. The CDR3 DNA sequence: TGTGCCAGCGGGACCTTGACAGGACAATACAATGAGCAGTTCTTC. Translated: CASGTLTGQYNEQFF.

The chain couples TRBV24-1 to TRBJ1-1; TRBD1 agrees at 9 bases. CDR1 and CDR2 (germline): KGHDR, SFDVKD. The CDR3 has 15 amino acids. The junction had 6 bases not matched to a gene; V was cut back by 1 base and J by 7 bases. CDR3 loop: CATSDLGTGNGEAFF. CDR3 bases: TGTGCCACCAGTGATTTAGGGACAGGGAACGGTGAAGCTTTCTTT.

This chain uses TRBV10-3 with TRBJ2-5; TRBD1 matches 9 bases. CDR1 is ENHRY and CDR2 is SYGVKD in the germline V gene. V dropped 4 bases and J dropped 3; count of bases not matched to a gene: 12. This CDR3 has 17 residues. The CDR3 loop is CAISGGQGGRREETQYF. In nucleotides, the CDR3 is TGTGCCATCAGTGGGGGACAGGGCGGGCGGAGAGAAGAGACCCAGTACTTC.

The chain joins TRBV2 to TRBJ2-5; 8 nucleotides agree with TRBD1. V was pared by 6 bases and J by 3 bases, with 3 bases of the junction left unmatched. The CDR3 length is 13 residues. CDR1 SNHLY and CDR2 FYNNEI come from the germline V gene. CDR3 nucleotide sequence: TGTGCCAGCAGGGCGGACAGGGAAGAGACCCAGTACTTC. As protein: CASRADREETQYF. The entire variable domain, with the rest obtained from reference TRBV2 and TRBJ2-5, is as follows: EPEVTQTPSHQVTQMGQEVILRCVPISNHLYFYWYRQILGQKVEFLVSFYNNEISEKSEIFDDQFSVERPDGSNFTLKIRSTKLEDSAMYFCASRADREETQYFGPGTRLLVL.

The chain uses TRBV28 and TRBJ2-7; TRBD2 matches 16 bases. V was pared by 6 bases and J by 2 bases, with 4 bases of the junction left unmatched. The CDR3 is 16 amino acids. Germline CDR1 MDHEN, CDR2 SYDVKM. The CDR3 protein is CASRSGTSGGAYEQYF. In DNA form, the CDR3 reads TGTGCCAGCAGATCCGGGACTAGCGGGGGGGCCTACGAGCAGTACTTC.

The sample holds a few counts of this clone. The chain is built from TRBV5-4 and TRBJ2-7, with 10 bases aligning to TRBD1. The CDR3 is 15 amino acids. Germline CDR1 reads SGHNT; CDR2 reads YYREEE (reference sequence). The junction had 7 bases not matched to a gene; V was cut back by 1 base and J by 6 bases. The CDR3 DNA follows: TGTGCCAGCAGCTTGTGGGGACAGGGGTTCCGCGAGCAGTACTTC. This sequence encodes CASSLWGQGFREQYF. Based on the CDR3 plus reference TRBV5-4 and TRBJ2-7, the full variable domain is ETGVTQSPTHLIKTRGQQVTLRCSSQSGHNTVSWYQQALGQGPQFIFQYYREEENGRGNFPPRFSGLQFPNYSSELNVNALELDDSALYLCASSLWGQGFREQYFGPGTRLTVT.

This clone occurred a few times. The chain is built from TRBV19 and TRBJ1-3, with no clear D. Germline V gives CDR1 LNHDA, CDR2 SQIVND (reference sequence). There are 14 residues in the CDR3. Trimming left V 4 bases short and J 0 bases short, with 7 bases between. CDR3 sequence: CASSTTDSGNTIYF. The CDR3, as DNA: TGTGCCAGTAGTACTACTGACTCTGGAAACACCATATATTTT. The full variable domain, rest sourced from reference TRBV19 and TRBJ1-3, is DGGITQSPKYLFRKEGQNVTLSCEQNLNHDAMYWYRQDPGQGLRLIYYSQIVNDFQKGDIAEGYSVSREKKESFPLTVTSAQKNPTAFYLCASSTTDSGNTIYFGEGSWLTVV.